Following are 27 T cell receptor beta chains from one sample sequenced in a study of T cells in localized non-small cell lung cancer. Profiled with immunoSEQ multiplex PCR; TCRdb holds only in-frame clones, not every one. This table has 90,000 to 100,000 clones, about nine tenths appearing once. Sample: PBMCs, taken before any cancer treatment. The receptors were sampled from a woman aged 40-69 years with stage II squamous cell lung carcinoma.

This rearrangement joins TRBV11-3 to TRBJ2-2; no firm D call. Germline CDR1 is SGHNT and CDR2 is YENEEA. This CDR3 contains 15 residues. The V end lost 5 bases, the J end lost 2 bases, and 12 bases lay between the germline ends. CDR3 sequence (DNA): TGTGCCAGCAGCCCTCGGGCCGGTAACACCGGGGAGCTGTTTTTT. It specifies CASSPRAGNTGELFF.

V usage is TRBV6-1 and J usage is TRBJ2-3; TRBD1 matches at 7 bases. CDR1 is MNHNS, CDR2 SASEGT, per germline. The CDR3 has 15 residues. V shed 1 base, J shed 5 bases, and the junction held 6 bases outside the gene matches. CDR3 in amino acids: CASSEEGTVRDTQYF. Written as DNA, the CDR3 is TGTGCCAGCAGTGAAGAGGGGACAGTAAGAGATACGCAGTATTTT.

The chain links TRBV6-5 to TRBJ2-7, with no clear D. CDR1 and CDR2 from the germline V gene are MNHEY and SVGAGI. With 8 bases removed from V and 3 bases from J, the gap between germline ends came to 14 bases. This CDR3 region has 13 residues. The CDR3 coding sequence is TGTGCCAGCGCCATTACAGCCTACTACGAGCAGTACTTC. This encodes CASAITAYYEQYF.

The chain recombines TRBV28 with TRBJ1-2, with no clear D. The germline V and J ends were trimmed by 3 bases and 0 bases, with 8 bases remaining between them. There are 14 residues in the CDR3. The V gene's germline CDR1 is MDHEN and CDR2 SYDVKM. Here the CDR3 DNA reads TGTGCCAGCAGTTTGGAACCCGCTAACTATGGCTACACCTTC. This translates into CASSLEPANYGYTF.

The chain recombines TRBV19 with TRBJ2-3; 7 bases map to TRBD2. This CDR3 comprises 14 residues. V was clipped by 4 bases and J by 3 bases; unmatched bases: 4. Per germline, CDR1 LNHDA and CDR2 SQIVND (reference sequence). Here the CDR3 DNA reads TGTGCCAGTAGTAGCGGGAGTTTGACAGATACGCAGTATTTT. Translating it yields CASSSGSLTDTQYF.

The chain's CDR3 is CASSLAIGQGTYEQYF. CDR3 nucleotide sequence: TGTGCCAGCAGCTTAGCGATAGGGCAGGGCACCTACGAGCAGTACTTC. J is TRBJ2-7 and V is TRBV7-9; D possibly corresponds to TRBD1 (5 bases). Germline V gene data show CDR1 as SEHNR and CDR2 as FQNEAQ (reference sequence). This CDR3 has 16 residues. V was cut by 0 bases and J by 2 bases, with 14 bases left in between.

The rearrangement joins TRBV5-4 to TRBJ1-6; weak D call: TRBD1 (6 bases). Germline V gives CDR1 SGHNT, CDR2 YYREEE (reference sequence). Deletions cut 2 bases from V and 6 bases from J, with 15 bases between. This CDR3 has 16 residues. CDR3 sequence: CASSFDRSLGNSPLHF. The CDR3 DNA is TGTGCCAGCAGCTTTGACAGGTCGCTGGGTAATTCACCCCTCCACTTT.

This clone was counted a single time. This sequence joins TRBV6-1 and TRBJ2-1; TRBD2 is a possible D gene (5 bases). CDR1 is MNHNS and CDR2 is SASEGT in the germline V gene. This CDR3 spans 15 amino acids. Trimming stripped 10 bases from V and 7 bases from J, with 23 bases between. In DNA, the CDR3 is TGTGCCATCGAGAGCTTGGACTCCCCGCGGAATGAGCAGTTCTTC. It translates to CAIESLDSPRNEQFF.

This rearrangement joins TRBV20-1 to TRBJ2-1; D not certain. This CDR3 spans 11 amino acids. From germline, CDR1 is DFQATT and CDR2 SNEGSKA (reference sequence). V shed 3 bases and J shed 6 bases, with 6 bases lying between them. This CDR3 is CSASQVNEQFF. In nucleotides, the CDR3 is TGCAGTGCTAGCCAGGTCAATGAGCAGTTCTTC.

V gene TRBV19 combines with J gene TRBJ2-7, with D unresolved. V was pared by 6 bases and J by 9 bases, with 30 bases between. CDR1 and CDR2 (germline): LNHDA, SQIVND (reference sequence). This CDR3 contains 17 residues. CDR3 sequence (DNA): TGTGCCAGTAGCCGTCTCAACCCCGGCCTGATGCTAGAGGCGCAGTACTTC. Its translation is CASSRLNPGLMLEAQYF.

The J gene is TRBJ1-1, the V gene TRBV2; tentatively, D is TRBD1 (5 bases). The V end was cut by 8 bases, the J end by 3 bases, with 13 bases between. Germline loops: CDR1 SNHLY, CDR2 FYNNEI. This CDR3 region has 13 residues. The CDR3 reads CASALGGDTEAFF. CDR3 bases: TGTGCCAGCGCCCTGGGGGGAGACACTGAAGCTTTCTTT. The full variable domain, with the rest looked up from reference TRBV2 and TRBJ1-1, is EPEVTQTPSHQVTQMGQEVILRCVPISNHLYFYWYRQILGQKVEFLVSFYNNEISEKSEIFDDQFSVERPDGSNFTLKIRSTKLEDSAMYFCASALGGDTEAFFGQGTRLTVV.

The CDR3: CASSLMGQGRTEAFF. CDR3 DNA sequence: TGTGCCAGCAGCTTGATGGGACAGGGAAGGACTGAAGCTTTCTTT. V and J are TRBV5-6 and TRBJ1-1, with 9 nucleotides matching TRBD1. Germline V gene data show CDR1 as SGHDT and CDR2 as YYEEEE. Germline trimming cut 1 base from V and 5 bases from J; bases unmatched to any gene: 6. The CDR3 runs to 15 residues.

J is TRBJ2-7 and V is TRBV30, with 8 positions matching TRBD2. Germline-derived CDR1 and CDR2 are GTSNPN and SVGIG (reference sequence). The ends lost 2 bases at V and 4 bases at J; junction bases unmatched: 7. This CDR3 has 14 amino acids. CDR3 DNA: TGTGCCTGGAGTCAGGAGGCGGGAGGTTACGAGCAGTACTTC. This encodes CAWSQEAGGYEQYF.

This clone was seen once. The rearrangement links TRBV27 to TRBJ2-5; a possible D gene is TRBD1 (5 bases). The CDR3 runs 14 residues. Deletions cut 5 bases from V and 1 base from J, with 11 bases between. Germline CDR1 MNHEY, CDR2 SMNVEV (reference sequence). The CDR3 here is CASSRDSFQETQYF. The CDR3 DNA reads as TGTGCCAGCAGTCGCGACAGTTTCCAAGAGACCCAGTACTTC.

CDR3 bases: TGTGCCATCAGTGAGTCGTTCTCGACAGGGGTCTACGAGCAGTACTTC. This codes for CAISESFSTGVYEQYF. The chain carries TRBV10-3 and TRBJ2-7; TRBD1 aligns across 8 bases. Germline V CDR1 and CDR2: ENHRY, SYGVKD. V trimming: 0 bases; J trimming: 3 bases; junction bases outside the gene matches: 7. The CDR3 sequence is 16 residues long.

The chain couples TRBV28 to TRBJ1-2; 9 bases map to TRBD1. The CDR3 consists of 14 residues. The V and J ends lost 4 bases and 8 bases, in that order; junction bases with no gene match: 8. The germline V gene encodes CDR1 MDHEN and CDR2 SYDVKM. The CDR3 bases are TGTGCCAGCAGTTCGGACAGGGGAATAGGAGGCTACACCTTC. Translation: CASSSDRGIGGYTF.

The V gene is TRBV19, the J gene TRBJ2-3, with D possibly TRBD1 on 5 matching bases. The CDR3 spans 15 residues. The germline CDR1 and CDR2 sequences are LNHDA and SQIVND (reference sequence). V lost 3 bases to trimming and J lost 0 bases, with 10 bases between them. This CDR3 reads CASSIASGSTDTQYF. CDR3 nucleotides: TGTGCCAGTAGTATCGCGTCAGGGAGCACAGATACGCAGTATTTT.

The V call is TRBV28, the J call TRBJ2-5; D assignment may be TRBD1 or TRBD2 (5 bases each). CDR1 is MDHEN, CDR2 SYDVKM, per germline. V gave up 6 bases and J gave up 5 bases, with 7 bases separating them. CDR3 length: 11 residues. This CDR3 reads CASRGEETQYF. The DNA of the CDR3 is TGTGCCAGCAGAGGGGAGGAGACCCAGTACTTC.

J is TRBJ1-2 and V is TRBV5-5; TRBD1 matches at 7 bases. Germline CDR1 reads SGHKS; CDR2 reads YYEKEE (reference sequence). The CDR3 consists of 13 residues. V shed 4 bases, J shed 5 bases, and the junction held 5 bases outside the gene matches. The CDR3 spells CASSRGGGYGYTF. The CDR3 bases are TGTGCCAGCAGCCGAGGGGGCGGATATGGCTACACCTTC.

Here the CDR3 DNA reads TGTGCCAGCAGCCCATCTGCGGATACGCAGTATTTT. Translating gives CASSPSADTQYF. This chain connects TRBV11-2 to TRBJ2-3; D remains ambiguous. From germline, CDR1 is SGHAT and CDR2 FQNNGV. The V and J ends lost 5 bases and 6 bases respectively, with 9 bases between them. This CDR3 has 12 residues.

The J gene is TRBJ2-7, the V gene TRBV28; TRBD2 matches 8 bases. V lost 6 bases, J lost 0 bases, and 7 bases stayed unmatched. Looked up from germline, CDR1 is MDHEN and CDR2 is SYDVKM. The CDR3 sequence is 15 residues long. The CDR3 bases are TGTGCCAGCAGCGCCCCGGGAGGGCGCTCCTACGAGCAGTACTTC. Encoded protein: CASSAPGGRSYEQYF.

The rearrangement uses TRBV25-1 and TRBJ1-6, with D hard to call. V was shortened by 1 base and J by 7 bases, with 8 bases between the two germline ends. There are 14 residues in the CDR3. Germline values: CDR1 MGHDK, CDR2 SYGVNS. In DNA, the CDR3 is TGTGCCAGCAGTGAATTTTACGGGAATTCACCCCTCCACTTT. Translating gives CASSEFYGNSPLHF.

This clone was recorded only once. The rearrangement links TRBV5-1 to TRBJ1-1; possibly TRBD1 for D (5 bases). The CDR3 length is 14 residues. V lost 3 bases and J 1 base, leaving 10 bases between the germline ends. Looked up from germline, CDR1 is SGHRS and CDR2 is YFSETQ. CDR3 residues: CASSSTQGNTEAFF. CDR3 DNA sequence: TGCGCCAGCAGCTCCACGCAGGGGAACACTGAAGCTTTCTTT.

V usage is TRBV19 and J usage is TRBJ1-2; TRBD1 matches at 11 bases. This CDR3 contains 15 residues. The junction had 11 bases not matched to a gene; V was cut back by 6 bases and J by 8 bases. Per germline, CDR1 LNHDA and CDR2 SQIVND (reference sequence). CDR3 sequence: CASSPGQGGAGGYTF. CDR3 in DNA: TGTGCCAGTAGCCCGGGACAGGGGGGCGCGGGAGGCTACACCTTC. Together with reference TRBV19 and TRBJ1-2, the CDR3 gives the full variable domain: DGGITQSPKYLFRKEGQNVTLSCEQNLNHDAMYWYRQDPGQGLRLIYYSQIVNDFQKGDIAEGYSVSREKKESFPLTVTSAQKNPTAFYLCASSPGQGGAGGYTFGSGTRLTVV.

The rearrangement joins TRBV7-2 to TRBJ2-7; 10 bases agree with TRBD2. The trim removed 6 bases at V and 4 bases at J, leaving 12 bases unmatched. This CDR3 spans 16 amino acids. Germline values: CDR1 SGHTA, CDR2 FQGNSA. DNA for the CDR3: TGTGCCAGCAGGGAGGGAGCGGGAGGGCCGTTTTACGAGCAGTACTTC. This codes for CASREGAGGPFYEQYF.

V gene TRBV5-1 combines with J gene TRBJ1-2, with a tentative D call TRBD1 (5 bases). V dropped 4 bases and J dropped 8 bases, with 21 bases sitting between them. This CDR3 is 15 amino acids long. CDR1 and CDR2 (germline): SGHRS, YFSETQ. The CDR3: CASSLGTGTPLGYTF. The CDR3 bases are TGCGCCAGCAGCCTCGGGACTGGGACGCCGCTGGGCTACACCTTC. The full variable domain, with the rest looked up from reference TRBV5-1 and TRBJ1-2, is KAGVTQTPRYLIKTRGQQVTLSCSPISGHRSVSWYQQTPGQGLQFLFEYFSETQRNKGNFPGRFSGRQFSNSRSEMNVSTLELGDSALYLCASSLGTGTPLGYTFGSGTRLTVV.

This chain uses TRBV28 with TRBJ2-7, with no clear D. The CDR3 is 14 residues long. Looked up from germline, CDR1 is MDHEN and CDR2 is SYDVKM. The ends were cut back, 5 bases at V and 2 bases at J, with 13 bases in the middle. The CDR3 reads CASSRYGRTYEQYF. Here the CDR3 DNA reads TGTGCCAGCAGTCGCTACGGCAGAACCTACGAGCAGTACTTC.